These T cell receptor beta chains were read from a single sample in a study of blood T cell repertoires in COVID-19. Libraries were prepared by immunoSEQ multiplex PCR; TCRdb keeps only in-frame clonotypes and omits some of them. The sample records around 260,000 clones, approximately 86% being singletons. What was sequenced was peripheral blood. Receptor source: a man younger than 35 with active or convalescent COVID-19. Each CDR3 is given with its conserved first and last residue. A D gene is named only where the DNA matches it firmly. Clone size is given for some rows only: seen once, a few or many times, or a class if the clone is expanded.

size | J | V | D | DNA | CDR3
once | TRBJ1-1 | TRBV5-1 | - | TGCGCCAGCAGCCCCCGGGGGAACACTGAAGCTTTCTTT | CASSPRGNTEAFF
- | TRBJ2-5 | TRBV6-5 | TRBD2 | TGTGCCACAAGAACGGGACTAGCGGGACAAGAGACCCAGTACTTC | CATRTGLAGQETQYF
many | TRBJ2-7 | TRBV6-1 | TRBD1 | TGTGCCAGCAGTGAAAGGGACAGGGAGTCCTACGAGCAGTACTTC | CASSERDRESYEQYF
- | TRBJ2-1 | TRBV13 | TRBD2 | TGTGCCAGCAGGGGACGACTAGCGGGAGAGGTATCCTACAATGAGCAGTTCTTC | CASRGRLAGEVSYNEQFF
- | TRBJ2-7 | TRBV12-2 | - | TGTGCAAGTCGCTTAGTGTTCGAACAGGGGGTGGCCTACGAGCAGTACTTC | CASRLVFEQGVAYEQYF
- | TRBJ1-1 | TRBV5-4 | - | TGTGCCAGCAGCCTAGTCACAGGCGAAGCTTTCTTT | CASSLVTGEAFF
- | TRBJ2-1 | TRBV6-5 | TRBD2 | TGTGCCAGCAGTCTCCGTACTAGCGATAATGAGCAGTTCTTC | CASSLRTSDNEQFF
- | TRBJ1-3 | TRBV4-1 | - | TGCGCCAGCAGCCAAGACGTACTCTCTGGAAACACCATATATTTT | CASSQDVLSGNTIYF
- | TRBJ1-5 | TRBV19 | TRBD1 | TGTGCCAGTAGCGTCCCGGGACAGGGCCAGCCCCAGCATTTT | CASSVPGQGQPQHF
- | TRBJ2-1 | TRBV18 | TRBD2 | TGTGCCAGCTCACCCTTAACTAGCGGGGGGAACTCCTACAATGAGCAGTTCTTC | CASSPLTSGGNSYNEQFF
- | TRBJ2-7 | TRBV6-5 | - | TGTGCCAGCAGTTACAGCACTAGCACCTACGAGCAGTACTTC | CASSYSTSTYEQYF
- | TRBJ2-5 | TRBV30 | - | TGTGCCTGGGCTAAAAACTGGGAGACCCAGTACTTC | CAWAKNWETQYF
- | TRBJ2-3 | TRBV24-1 | - | TGTGCCACCAGTGATTTGCAGGGAGGTCCCACAGATACGCAGTATTTT | CATSDLQGGPTDTQYF
- | TRBJ1-1 | TRBV19 | - | TGTGCCAGTAGTATACAGGGGAACACTGAAGCTTTCTTT | CASSIQGNTEAFF
- | TRBJ2-7 | TRBV5-1 | - | TGCGCCAGCAGCCCGTTGGCCGGGCCAGGGAGGTACGAGCAGTACTTC | CASSPLAGPGRYEQYF
- | TRBJ1-1 | TRBV29-1 | TRBD1 | TGCAGCGTAGAACAGGGGAATGGAGCTGAAGCTTTCTTT | CSVEQGNGAEAFF
- | TRBJ2-1 | TRBV5-1 | TRBD1 | TGCGCCAGCAGCCTTCTCGGGACAGGGGGTCCCTACAATGAGCAGTTCTTC | CASSLLGTGGPYNEQFF
- | TRBJ1-4 | TRBV28 | - | TGTGCCAGCAGGGACGGGTTGGGACACGCTGAAAAACTGTTTTTT | CASRDGLGHAEKLFF
- | TRBJ2-7 | TRBV6-5 | TRBD2 | TGTGCCAGCAGTTACCTTAGCGGGAGCTCCTACGAGCAGTACTTC | CASSYLSGSSYEQYF
- | TRBJ2-5 | TRBV7-6 | TRBD2 | TGTGCCAGCAGCTTGCACGGGGGGACCGAGACCCAGTACTTC | CASSLHGGTETQYF
- | TRBJ2-7 | TRBV7-9 | TRBD1 | TGTGCCAGCAGCGCAATACCCGGGACAGCCCCCTACGAGCAGTACTTC | CASSAIPGTAPYEQYF
- | TRBJ2-1 | TRBV24-1 | TRBD2 | TGTGCCACCAGTGATGTTAGCGGGAGTTCCTACAATGAGCAGTTCTTC | CATSDVSGSSYNEQFF
once | TRBJ1-5 | TRBV5-6 | TRBD1 | TGTGCCAGCAGCAATAGGATAGGGACAGGGGGCAATCAGCCCCAGCATTTT | CASSNRIGTGGNQPQHF
- | TRBJ2-7 | TRBV30 | - | TGTGCCTGGACCCAAGGCGGGGTATTGTACGAGCAGTACTTC | CAWTQGGVLYEQYF
- | TRBJ1-2 | TRBV5-6 | - | TGTGCCAGCAGCCTCGGTCCAGGGCAGAACTATGGCTACACCTTC | CASSLGPGQNYGYTF
- | TRBJ2-5 | TRBV9 | - | TGTGCCAGCAGCGACCTCGGGACAACAAAAGAGACCCAGTACTTC | CASSDLGTTKETQYF
- | TRBJ1-3 | TRBV6-5 | - | TGTGCCAGCAGTTACGCAGGGACTGGAAACACCATATATTTT | CASSYAGTGNTIYF
once | TRBJ1-2 | TRBV6-1 | - | TGTGCCAGCAGTGAAATTCCGGGACAAGCTAACTATGGCTACACCTTC | CASSEIPGQANYGYTF
once | TRBJ1-2 | TRBV11-2 | - | TGTGCCAGCAGCTTAGATCGGCAGGGCCATGGCTACACCTTC | CASSLDRQGHGYTF
- | TRBJ2-7 | TRBV5-1 | TRBD2 | TGCGCCAGCAGCTTGTCAAGGACTAGCGGGGGGCCTTACGAGCAGTACTTC | CASSLSRTSGGPYEQYF